Each of the 8 T cell receptor beta chains below was sequenced from the same sample in a study of T cell repertoires in cytomegalovirus infection. One entry per CDR3 protein, called by TCRdb with MiXCR from the reads. Altogether 90,000 to 110,000 distinct CDR3 sequences are present, about 30% being singletons, with the ten largest covering about 81%. Antigens for these TCRs are unknown. Specimen: CD8+ T cells from cultured PBMCs, collected from culture after CMV antigen stimulation. These receptors all stem from a human donor in good health (CMV status not recorded). Some clones in this sample may be carry-over from other donors' samples.

V gene TRBV12-3 or TRBV12-4 combines with J gene TRBJ2-2; possibly TRBD1 or TRBD2 for D (6 bases each). CDR3 length: 13 amino acids. V lost 7 bases and J 5 bases, leaving 11 bases between the germline ends. As DNA, the CDR3 is TGTGCCAGCACGGGGGCCGGAACCGGGGAGCTGTTTTTT. Residues: CASTGAGTGELFF.

The chain combines TRBV14 with TRBJ1-2, with 7 bases aligning to TRBD1. With V trimmed by 3 bases and J by 7 bases, 2 bases remained unmatched. Germline V lookup: CDR1 SGHDN, CDR2 FVKESK. The length of the CDR3 is 12 residues. The CDR3 coding sequence is TGTGCCAGCAGCCACACAGGGGTTGGCTACACCTTC. Translating it yields CASSHTGVGYTF.

V is TRBV29-1 and J is TRBJ1-2; D is possibly TRBD1 (5 bases). The V gene's germline CDR1 is SQVTM and CDR2 ANQGSEA. The CDR3 runs 11 residues. Trimming pared 3 bases from V and 4 bases from J, leaving 6 bases between. For the CDR3, the DNA is TGCAGCGTTGACGACAGCTATGGCTACACCTTC. It is translated as CSVDDSYGYTF.

This clonotype came up a few times. The rearrangement joins TRBV6-6 to TRBJ2-7; 9 bases are shared with TRBD2. The V segment lost 5 bases and the J segment 0 bases; nucleotides outside the gene matches: 8. The CDR3 has 16 amino acids. The V gene's germline CDR1 is MNHNY and CDR2 SVGAGI (reference sequence). This chain's CDR3 is CASSPTLAGSSYEQYF. The CDR3 DNA is TGTGCCAGCAGTCCAACCCTAGCGGGGAGCTCCTACGAGCAGTACTTC.

This clonotype came up many times. The rearrangement uses TRBV27 and TRBJ2-7; D is possibly TRBD2 (6 bases). The CDR3 runs 16 residues. With 3 bases removed from V and 0 bases from J, the gap between germline ends came to 15 bases. CDR1 and CDR2 from the germline V gene are MNHEY and SMNVEV (reference sequence). The CDR3 protein is CASSLSATGSSYEQYF. As DNA, the CDR3 is TGTGCCAGCAGTTTGTCGGCGACCGGGAGCTCCTACGAGCAGTACTTC.

This clonotype showed up just a few times. The CDR3 DNA is TGTGCCAGCTCACCAACCGACAATGAGCAGTTCTTC. Protein: CASSPTDNEQFF. The chain carries TRBV18 and TRBJ2-1; D unresolved. CDR3 length: 12 amino acids. The ends were cut back, 2 bases at V and 5 bases at J, with 4 bases in the middle. In germline, CDR1 is KGHSH, CDR2 LQKENI.

This clonotype was recorded a few times. The CDR3: CASSIQGTDTQYF. The CDR3 region has the DNA TGTGCCAGCAGCATCCAGGGGACAGATACGCAGTATTTT. The rearrangement links TRBV7-2 to TRBJ2-3; a possible D gene is TRBD1 (6 bases). Trimming stripped 5 bases from V and 3 bases from J, with 9 bases between. The germline gives CDR1 SGHTA, CDR2 FQGNSA. There are 13 residues in the CDR3.

This clonotype was observed a few times. This rearrangement joins TRBV27 to TRBJ1-4; D unclear. CDR1 is MNHEY, CDR2 SMNVEV, per germline (reference sequence). V was trimmed by 3 bases and J by 8 bases, leaving 10 bases between them. This CDR3 has 13 amino acids. The CDR3 sequence: CASSFARNEKLFF. CDR3 bases: TGTGCCAGCAGTTTCGCCAGGAACGAAAAACTGTTTTTT. Filled out from reference TRBV27 and TRBJ1-4, the complete variable domain reads EAQVTQNPRYLITVTGKKLTVTCSQNMNHEYMSWYRQDPGLGLRQIYYSMNVEVTDKGDVPEGYKVSRKEKRNFPLILESPSPNQTSLYFCASSFARNEKLFFGSGTQLSVL.